The rows below give T cell receptor beta chains drawn from one sample of a study of shared clonotypes between healthy human individuals. This table comes from immunoSEQ multiplex PCR, and its TCRdb copy is limited to in-frame clones, with some not included. The sample holds about 2.1 million clones, around 95% seen once. The sample taken for sequencing was naive CD8+ T cells from PBMCs. The source is a man between 18 and 29 years old in good health. Some clones in this sample may be carry-over from other donors' samples. Both conserved end residues are part of each CDR3. D genes are given only for firm matches. A row's size may be missing; if present it is once, few, many or a size class.

d_gene	abundance	v_gene	j_gene	CDR3aa	CDR3nt
-	-	TRBV30	TRBJ1-4	CAWSPLSGGNEKLFF	TGTGCCTGGAGCCCTCTTTCGGGGGGAAATGAAAAACTGTTTTTT
-	-	TRBV27	TRBJ2-1	CASSYTSYNEQFF	TGTGCCAGCAGCTATACCTCCTACAATGAGCAGTTCTTC
TRBD1	-	TRBV19	TRBJ1-1	CASSYFQTGTTEAFF	TGTGCCAGTAGCTACTTTCAGACAGGGACGACTGAAGCTTTCTTT
-	-	TRBV27	TRBJ2-5	CASAFSQAPQETQYF	TGTGCCAGCGCCTTTTCACAGGCACCCCAAGAGACCCAGTACTTC
-	once	TRBV5-1	TRBJ1-1	CASSFARQGGTEAFF	TGCGCCAGCAGCTTCGCCCGTCAGGGAGGGACTGAAGCTTTCTTT
-	-	TRBV2	TRBJ2-7	CASSALHSSSYEQYF	TGTGCCAGCAGCGCTCTCCATTCGAGCTCCTACGAGCAGTACTTC
-	-	TRBV4-1	TRBJ2-1	CASSHPLARSSYNEQFF	TGCGCCAGCAGCCATCCACTAGCCCGCAGCTCCTACAATGAGCAGTTCTTC
TRBD2	-	TRBV27	TRBJ2-1	CASSSPGTSLNEQFF	TGTGCCAGCAGCTCGCCCGGGACTAGCCTCAATGAGCAGTTCTTC
-	-	TRBV29-1	TRBJ2-7	CSVEDRYLEQYF	TGCAGCGTCGAAGACAGGTACCTGGAGCAGTACTTC
-	-	TRBV28	TRBJ2-5	CASSSVGTQETQYF	TGTGCCAGCAGTTCTGTGGGAACCCAAGAGACCCAGTACTTC
-	-	TRBV4-3	TRBJ2-1	CASSPPENNEQFF	TGCGCCAGCTCACCGCCTGAGAACAATGAGCAGTTCTTC
TRBD1	-	TRBV27	TRBJ1-1	CASSFRDRGSEAFF	TGTGCCAGCAGTTTCCGGGACAGGGGATCTGAAGCTTTCTTT
-	-	TRBV7-9	TRBJ2-7	CASTHTADNYEQYF	TGTGCCAGCACCCATACCGCCGACAACTACGAGCAGTACTTC
TRBD2	-	TRBV4-1	TRBJ2-1	CASSLRTSGSLEQFF	TGCGCCAGCAGCCTTAGGACTAGCGGGAGTCTTGAGCAGTTCTTC
TRBD2	-	TRBV6-1	TRBJ2-3	CASIGRGGPDTQYF	TGTGCCAGCATTGGGAGGGGTGGTCCCGATACGCAGTATTTT
-	-	TRBV5-4	TRBJ2-7	CASSYSEGYEQYF	TGTGCCAGCAGCTACTCGGAGGGCTACGAGCAGTACTTC
TRBD2	-	TRBV2	TRBJ2-1	CASRGLASYNEQFF	TGTGCCAGTAGGGGACTAGCGTCCTACAATGAGCAGTTCTTC
-	-	TRBV7-3	TRBJ1-2	CASSLNGQTYGYTF	TGTGCCAGCAGCTTAAACGGACAGACCTATGGCTACACCTTC
-	-	TRBV9	TRBJ2-7	CASSPGVVRYEQYF	TGTGCCAGCAGCCCCGGGGTGGTAAGATACGAGCAGTACTTC
TRBD2	-	TRBV25-1	TRBJ2-1	CASNGGRAHEQFF	TGTGCCAGCAATGGCGGGAGGGCGCATGAGCAGTTCTTC
TRBD2	-	TRBV7-8	TRBJ2-3	CASSSRVLAGDSTDTQYF	TGTGCCAGCAGCTCGAGGGTCCTAGCGGGGGATAGCACAGATACGCAGTATTTT
TRBD1	-	TRBV6-5	TRBJ2-3	CASSDRGRMGDTQYF	TGTGCCAGCAGCGACAGGGGGCGGATGGGAGATACGCAGTATTTT
-	once	TRBV11-2	TRBJ2-3	CASSLPSTQYF	TGTGCCAGCAGCTTACCAAGTACGCAGTATTTT
TRBD2	-	TRBV27	TRBJ2-1	CASGVGLDYNEQFF	TGTGCCAGCGGTGTCGGACTAGACTACAATGAGCAGTTCTTC
-	once	TRBV11-2	TRBJ1-3	CASSLWDFSSGNTIYF	TGTGCCAGCAGCTTATGGGACTTCAGCTCTGGAAACACCATATATTTT
TRBD1	-	TRBV30	TRBJ1-2	CAWSDSPQGYYGYAF	TGTGCCTGGAGCGACTCCCCACAGGGGTACTATGGCTACGCCTTC
-	-	TRBV7-9	TRBJ1-2	CASSPVQREKNYTF	TGTGCCAGCAGCCCAGTACAGAGGGAAAAAAACTACACCTTC
TRBD1	-	TRBV4-1	TRBJ2-1	CASSPQTGGVEVEFF	TGCGCCAGCAGCCCCCAGACAGGGGGCGTGGAAGTGGAGTTCTTC
TRBD2	-	TRBV29-1	TRBJ2-1	CSVDGRGLEQFF	TGCAGCGTTGACGGGAGGGGACTCGAGCAGTTCTTC
-	-	TRBV20-1	TRBJ1-3	CSASLGNTIYF	TGCAGTGCTAGTTTGGGAAACACCATATATTTT
TRBD2	-	TRBV7-3	TRBJ2-2	CASSSYRLAINTGELFF	TGTGCCAGCAGCTCCTACCGACTAGCGATTAACACCGGGGAGCTGTTTTTT
TRBD1	-	TRBV6-5	TRBJ1-4	CASSYYQGDEKLFF	TGTGCCAGCAGTTACTACCAGGGGGACGAAAAACTGTTTTTT
-	-	TRBV5-4	TRBJ2-7	CASSFWEPSYEQYF	TGTGCCAGCAGCTTCTGGGAACCCTCCTACGAGCAGTACTTC
-	once	TRBV28	TRBJ1-3	CASSLHASGNTIYF	TGTGCCAGCAGTTTACATGCCTCTGGAAACACCATATATTTT
-	-	TRBV27	TRBJ2-1	CASRWDSLSYNEQFF	TGTGCCAGCAGATGGGACTCCCTCTCCTACAATGAGCAGTTCTTC
TRBD1	-	TRBV9	TRBJ2-1	CASSVVAQGADEQFF	TGTGCCAGCAGCGTAGTGGCGCAGGGGGCAGATGAGCAGTTCTTC
-	-	TRBV11-2	TRBJ2-1	CASSLEAAGNEQFF	TGTGCCAGCAGCTTAGAAGCGGCTGGCAATGAGCAGTTCTTC
-	-	TRBV6-6	TRBJ2-3	CASSPAITRVLDTQYF	TGTGCCAGCAGCCCCGCGATCACCCGAGTCTTAGATACGCAGTATTTT
TRBD2	-	TRBV13	TRBJ2-7	CASSARLAETPYEQYF	TGTGCCAGCAGCGCCAGACTAGCGGAAACCCCCTACGAGCAGTACTTC
TRBD2	-	TRBV5-1	TRBJ2-7	CASSQAGYPPEQYF	TGCGCCAGCAGCCAAGCGGGATACCCCCCCGAGCAGTACTTC
-	-	TRBV6-6	TRBJ2-1	CASSYIVNEQFF	TGTGCCAGCAGTTACATCGTCAATGAGCAGTTCTTC
TRBD1	-	TRBV27	TRBJ1-5	CASSSRQGSQPQHF	TGTGCCAGCAGTTCCCGACAGGGCAGTCAGCCCCAGCATTTT
TRBD1	-	TRBV5-1	TRBJ2-7	CASSLARTGNEQYF	TGCGCCAGCAGCTTGGCCCGGACAGGGAACGAGCAGTACTTC
TRBD2	-	TRBV4-1	TRBJ2-2	CASSLGLAGAGELFF	TGCGCCAGCAGCCTTGGACTAGCGGGAGCCGGGGAGCTGTTTTTT
-	-	TRBV5-4	TRBJ1-1	CASTGETWAEAFF	TGTGCCAGCACTGGGGAGACTTGGGCTGAAGCTTTCTTT
TRBD2	-	TRBV7-8	TRBJ2-1	CASSLGGGNEQFF	TGTGCCAGCAGCTTAGGGGGGGGCAATGAGCAGTTCTTC
-	-	TRBV5-1	TRBJ2-2	CASISSLGTGELFF	TGCGCCAGCATATCCAGCTTGGGGACCGGGGAGCTGTTTTTT
TRBD1	-	TRBV11-2	TRBJ1-2	CASSWDRAAGYTF	TGTGCCAGCAGCTGGGACAGGGCTGCTGGCTACACCTTC
-	-	TRBV28	TRBJ2-7	CASRTRGSYEQYF	TGTGCCAGCCGAACCAGGGGATCCTACGAGCAGTACTTC
-	-	TRBV20-1	TRBJ1-1	CSAKDTEAFF	TGCAGTGCTAAAGACACTGAAGCTTTCTTT
-	-	TRBV28	TRBJ1-3	CASSLSGGSSGNTIYF	TGTGCCAGCAGTTTATCGGGAGGATCCTCTGGAAACACCATATATTTT
TRBD1	-	TRBV27	TRBJ2-7	CATSLSGGAYEQYF	TGTGCCACCAGTTTGTCAGGGGGCGCGTACGAGCAGTACTTC
-	few	TRBV19	TRBJ1-1	CASRQWMAEAFF	TGTGCCAGTAGACAATGGATGGCTGAAGCTTTCTTT
-	-	TRBV15	TRBJ1-1	CATSRGPPGLAEAFF	TGTGCCACCAGCAGAGGGCCCCCCGGTTTGGCTGAAGCTTTCTTT
-	-	TRBV25-1	TRBJ1-2	CASRTRRGYTF	TGTGCCAGCAGAACCCGTCGAGGCTACACCTTC
-	-	TRBV9	TRBJ1-5	CASSVGGETNQPQHF	TGTGCCAGCAGCGTAGGCGGGGAGACGAATCAGCCCCAGCATTTT
-	few	TRBV28	TRBJ1-1	CASNLLGSTEAFF	TGTGCCAGCAATCTTCTGGGGAGCACTGAAGCTTTCTTT
-	-	TRBV19	TRBJ2-2	CASSPMAGTREELFF	TGTGCCAGTAGCCCAATGGCCGGGACTCGGGAGGAGCTGTTTTTT
TRBD2	-	TRBV6-1	TRBJ2-7	CASSEIFSGRSYEQYF	TGTGCCAGCAGCGAAATCTTTAGCGGGCGCTCCTACGAGCAGTACTTC